This paragraph covers one TCR beta chain sequence. Its target is not known. Reverse transcribing all isolated RNA meant expressed TCRB transcripts were sequenced. Sequencing used immunoSEQ multiplex PCR; TCRdb keeps in-frame clones, though not all of them. Found here are 20,000 to 30,000 clones, roughly two thirds of them singletons; the top ten hold 2% to 2.5%. This record belongs to a study of beta chain features in type 1 diabetes. Study-level background: Healthy donors, compared against patients, showed similar age, gender and cell yields. General study findings and limits: All four CD4+ subsets from Type 1 diabetes patients carried moderately but significantly shorter TCRB CDR3s. Fewer insertions but more deletions were seen at VDJ junctions in type 1 diabetes patients. The similarity of naive, central memory and Treg TCRB repertoires appeared greater among patients than among healthy donors.

The germline V gene encodes CDR1 SGDLS and CDR2 YYNGEE. The CDR3 totals 15 residues. The V and J ends lost 0 bases and 2 bases respectively, with 11 bases between them. This rearrangement joins TRBV9 to TRBJ2-5; weak D call: TRBD2 (6 bases). The sequenced sample was Tregs from blood. This TCR came from a woman aged 40 to 50 in good health. The CDR3 DNA sequence: TGTGCCAGCAGCGTAGGACTAGTCCCTCAAGAGACCCAGTACTTC. This gives the protein CASSVGLVPQETQYF.